This TCR beta chain was recovered during a study of shared clonotypes between healthy human individuals. TCRdb's copy holds only in-frame clones and misses some; the assay was immunoSEQ multiplex PCR. The data hold about 2 million clones, with about 95% observed a single time. The CDR3 consists of 14 residues. Germline V CDR1 and CDR2: MGHRA, YSYEKL. Trimming removed 4 bases at V and 7 bases at J, with 16 bases between. Positive CCR7 selection of CD45RO-negative cells yielded the naive CD8 cells, and terminally differentiated effector memory CD45RA+ cells were excluded. The gene calls are TRBV4-1 and TRBJ1-2; the D gene is possibly TRBD1 (5 bases). This clonotype originated in a man younger than 30 in good health. Sequencing input: naive CD8+ T cells sorted from blood. DNA of the CDR3: TGCGCCAGCAGCCGAGGGGACGGTACGCGTGGCTACACCTTC. Residues: CASSRGDGTRGYTF.